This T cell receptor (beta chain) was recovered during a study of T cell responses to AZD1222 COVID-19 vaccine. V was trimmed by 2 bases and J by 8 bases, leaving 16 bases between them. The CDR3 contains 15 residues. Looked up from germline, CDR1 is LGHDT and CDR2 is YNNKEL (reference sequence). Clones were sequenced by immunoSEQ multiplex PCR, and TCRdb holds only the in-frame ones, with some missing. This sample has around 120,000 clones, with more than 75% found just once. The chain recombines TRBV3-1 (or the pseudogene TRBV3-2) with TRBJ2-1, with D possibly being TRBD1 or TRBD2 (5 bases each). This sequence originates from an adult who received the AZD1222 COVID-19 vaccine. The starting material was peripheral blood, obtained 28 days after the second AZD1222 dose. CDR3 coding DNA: TGTGCCAGCAGCCAAATCGGATTAGGGACCGATGAGCAGTTCTTC. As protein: CASSQIGLGTDEQFF.